This TCR beta chain was captured by sequencing in a study of blood T cell repertoires in COVID-19. Study at large: COVID-19 samples collected from the United States, Italy and Spain covered acute and convalescent phases. Sample material is recorded as cDNA or gDNA derived from T cells, B-cell-depleted T cells, or PBMCs.

Methods used by the authors: Amplified reference gene primers provided the basis for estimating nucleated cell counts. Assay used: immunoSEQ multiplex PCR; TCRdb lists only in-frame clones, some missing. D and trimming come from the DNA, and the V and J calls and clone size come from that table. The top ten clones hold around 7% of a sample with roughly 170,000 clones, under 90% of them seen once. CDR1 and CDR2 (germline): LNHDA, SQIVND (reference sequence). The V and J ends lost 5 bases and 0 bases, in that order; junction bases with no gene match: 6. CDR3 size: 16 residues. V and J are TRBV19 and TRBJ1-4; 7 positions agree with TRBD1. The source is a human donor in a cohort sampled during active COVID-19. Sequencing was done on a sample of peripheral blood. CDR3 amino acids: CASSFITGATNEKLFF. The CDR3 coding sequence is TGTGCCAGTAGTTTCATCACAGGGGCAACTAATGAAAAACTGTTTTTT.